Included here is one TCR beta chain sequence, with context. An end of the junction does not agree with germline; a read error may underlie this. The bulk TCR libraries were made with methods described before and with listed TCR primers. TCRdb reprocessed the PCR reads via MiXCR and lists one record per CDR3 protein. The sample contains about 630,000 distinct CDR3 sequences, roughly 23% of which appear only once. The CDR3 length is 10 residues. Germline-derived CDR1 and CDR2 are SQVTM and ANQGSEA. The entry originates in a study of molecular identifiers for immune sequencing clone quantification. Sequencing was carried out using naive CD8+ T cells from blood, with Jurkat cell RNA spiked in. Subset denoted: FACS-sorted CD8+CD4-CCR7+CD45RA+ naive T cells. The chain couples TRBV29-1 to TRBJ1-1; D might be TRBD1 (5 bases). This receptor was identified in a human donor in good health. Some libraries in this study had Jurkat cell RNA spiked in. This CDR3 reads CRVVAGSALF. For the CDR3, the DNA is TGCCGCGTTGTAGCAGGGTCGGCTCTCTTT.